This is a list of T cell receptor beta chains from one sample in a study of T cell repertoires in cytomegalovirus infection. MiXCR, applied by TCRdb to the reads, yields one record per CDR3 protein. The data contain about 830,000 distinct CDR3 sequences, approximately 32% of them singletons. For these receptors, no antigen is known. Sequenced here: cultured CD8+ T cells from PBMCs, sampled from culture after CMV antigen stimulation. The receptor set was obtained from a human donor in good health (CMV status not recorded). Some clones in this sample may be carry-over from other donors' samples. Each CDR3 is given with its conserved first and last residue. Fields, in order: clone size, D gene, J gene, V gene, CDR3 protein, CDR3 DNA. The D gene is left open where the match is weak. Size is stated for part of the rows, as once, few or many counts, or as a class when the clone is expanded.

>NA|NA|TRBJ2-3|TRBV28
CASSLTGTTSTQYF
TGTGCCAGCAGTTTAACAGGTACCACAAGTACGCAGTATTTT
>few|NA|TRBJ1-2|TRBV11-2
CASSLLGGDLANLNYGYTF
TGTGCCAGCAGCTTACTAGGGGGGGACCTCGCTAACCTCAACTATGGCTACACCTTC
>many|TRBD2|TRBJ2-3|TRBV4-1
CASSPPGGEAGEDTQYF
TGCGCCAGCAGCCCGCCGGGGGGGGAAGCGGGGGAAGATACGCAGTATTTT
>NA|TRBD1|TRBJ1-2|TRBV6-6
CASSYSRTGGSYGYTF
TGTGCCAGCAGTTACTCGCGGACAGGGGGATCCTATGGCTACACCTTC
>NA|TRBD2|TRBJ2-1|TRBV2
CASSDPRAGGDNEQFF
TGTGCCAGCAGTGACCCCAGAGCGGGGGGGGACAATGAGCAGTTCTTC
>NA|TRBD2|TRBJ2-5|TRBV12-3/TRBV12-4
CASSLVLAARETQYF
TGTGCCAGCAGTTTGGTCCTAGCGGCCCGGGAGACCCAGTACTTC
>NA|TRBD1|TRBJ2-5|TRBV4-1
CASSQEQGDQETQYF
TGCGCCAGCAGCCAAGAACAGGGGGACCAAGAGACCCAGTACTTC
>NA|TRBD1|TRBJ2-5|TRBV19
CATISTGQTQYF
TGTGCCACCATTTCGACAGGGCAGACCCAGTACTTC
>many|TRBD2|TRBJ2-3|TRBV7-2
CASSFPGDYSTDTQYF
TGTGCCAGCAGCTTCCCGGGGGACTACTCCACAGATACGCAGTATTTT
>NA|NA|TRBJ2-2|TRBV6-2/TRBV6-3
CASNKDGVPNTGELFF
TGTGCCAGCAACAAGGATGGGGTACCGAACACCGGGGAGCTGTTTTTT
>NA|NA|TRBJ1-5|TRBV4-1
CTSSHLEGLDQPQHF
TGCACCAGCAGCCACCTAGAGGGGTTAGATCAGCCCCAGCATTTT
>few|NA|TRBJ2-7|TRBV7-9
CASSFAPLEQYF
TGTGCCAGCAGCTTCGCTCCCCTCGAGCAGTACTTC
>few|TRBD2|TRBJ2-7|TRBV5-4
CASSLARGLAGGIYEQYF
TGTGCCAGCAGCTTGGCCCGGGGACTAGCGGGGGGGATCTACGAGCAGTACTTC
>NA|NA|TRBJ2-1|TRBV19
CASRSQLENEQFF
TGTGCCAGTAGGTCCCAGCTAGAAAATGAGCAGTTCTTC
>NA|NA|TRBJ1-2|TRBV27
CASSLSRGGDYGYTF
TGTGCCAGCAGTTTATCCCGTGGTGGGGACTATGGCTACACCTTC
>NA|NA|TRBJ1-2|TRBV6-1
CASSRTAGRANYGYTF
TGTGCCAGCAGTCGGACAGCTGGTCGGGCTAACTATGGCTACACCTTC
>few|TRBD1|TRBJ2-7|TRBV6-1
CASSEHLDRADYEQYF
TGTGCCAGCAGTGAACATCTGGACAGGGCCGACTACGAGCAGTACTTC
>many|NA|TRBJ1-1|TRBV7-6
CASSPPGSTEAFF
TGTGCCAGCAGCCCACCGGGCTCCACTGAAGCTTTCTTT
>few|NA|TRBJ1-5|TRBV4-1
CASSQVQGAWQPQHF
TGCGCCAGCAGCCAAGTGCAAGGGGCGTGGCAGCCCCAGCATTTT
>many|NA|TRBJ2-7|TRBV7-8
CASSSLQVPVSLSYEQYF
TGTGCCAGCAGCTCCTTACAGGTGCCGGTGTCGCTCTCCTACGAGCAGTACTTC
>few|NA|TRBJ2-7|TRBV7-8
CASSLGSGPYEQYF
TGTGCCAGCAGCTTAGGTTCCGGTCCCTACGAGCAGTACTTC
>NA|NA|TRBJ1-4|TRBV7-6
CASSSKRTVLETLDEKLFF
TGTGCCAGCAGCTCCAAGAGGACGGTTTTGGAGACTCTAGATGAAAAACTGTTTTTT
>few|NA|TRBJ2-5|TRBV7-6
CASSLDPRTGETQYF
TGTGCCAGCAGCTTAGACCCCCGAACGGGGGAGACCCAGTACTTC
>NA|NA|TRBJ1-2|TRBV7-9
CASSPPGGLKIRYGYTF
TGTGCCAGCAGCCCCCCGGGTGGGTTAAAGATTCGCTATGGCTACACCTTC
>NA|NA|TRBJ1-1|TRBV7-6
CASSAATLRDEAFF
TGTGCCAGCAGCGCTGCCACTTTAAGGGATGAAGCTTTCTTT
>NA|TRBD2|TRBJ2-1|TRBV14
CASSLAGDIYNEQFF
TGTGCCAGCAGTTTAGCGGGGGACATCTACAATGAGCAGTTCTTC
>NA|NA|TRBJ2-7|TRBV6-6
CASSYFDDYEQYF
TGTGCCAGCAGTTACTTCGATGACTACGAGCAGTACTTC
>few|TRBD1|TRBJ1-5|TRBV7-9
CASSSDRERTNNQPQHF
TGTGCCAGCAGCTCAGACAGGGAGAGGACTAACAATCAGCCCCAGCATTTT
>NA|NA|TRBJ2-3|TRBV7-6
CASSLGGVIGGGDTQYF
TGTGCCAGCAGCTTAGGAGGGGTAATCGGCGGGGGCGATACGCAGTATTTT
>NA|TRBD1|TRBJ2-2|TRBV12-5
CASGAGGRGELFF
TGTGCTAGTGGAGCAGGGGGCCGCGGGGAGCTGTTTTTT
>many|NA|TRBJ2-1|TRBV7-3
CASSLSRRGPGDEQFF
TGTGCCAGCAGCTTAAGTCGGCGGGGCCCCGGGGATGAGCAGTTCTTC